The T cell receptor (beta chain) described here comes from a study of Ad26.COV2.S vaccination and SARS-CoV-2 variants. Sequencing was performed with immunoSEQ multiplex PCR; in TCRdb, only in-frame clones are kept and a portion is missing. Of about 180,000 clones listed, around 90% were seen once; the top ten hold around 6.1%. Study-level findings and limits: Relative to placebo recipients, vaccine recipients exhibited elevated spike-specific TCR breadth. Analytic work on TCR breadth and depth might have understated the full extent of total T cell responses. Vaccine and placebo recipients had similar non-spike TCR breadth.

CDR3 size: 16 residues. Trimming stripped 3 bases from V and 5 bases from J, with 19 bases between. Looked up from germline, CDR1 is MNHNS and CDR2 is SASEGT. Worth noting for this clone: Its target is unknown.

The chain uses TRBV6-1 and TRBJ1-2; perhaps TRBD1 as D (5 bases). This clonotype was obtained from a human donor who had recovered from COVID-19. Sequencing was performed on peripheral blood, taken after recovery from COVID-19. The CDR3 reads CASSDGGSGLGYGYTF. The CDR3 DNA follows: TGTGCCAGCAGTGACGGGGGATCGGGGCTAGGGTATGGCTACACCTTC.